Listed here are 20 T cell receptor beta chains from one sample, sequenced in a study of glioma-infiltrating T cells. TCR alpha and beta CDR3 regions were amplified from RNA using iRepertoire nested multiplex PCR. TCRdb processed the multiplex PCR reads anew with MiXCR; each CDR3 protein has one entry. The sample holds about 140,000 distinct CDR3 sequences; about 39% are singletons and the top ten take roughly a fifth. Sequenced sample: glioma tissue, nonneoplastic brain tissue, or PBMCs (not recorded which). These receptors were taken from a human donor with low-grade glioma or glioblastoma, undergoing nonglioma brain surgery, or in good health (not recorded which).

This clonotype was seen only a few times. The junction differs from germline at one of its ends, possibly a read error. V gene TRBV7-8 combines with J gene TRBJ2-3; D not resolved. Germline CDR1 is SGHVS and CDR2 is FQNEAQ. The CDR3 is 14 residues long. The CDR3: CARSLTVGWDTQYF. In nucleotides, the CDR3 is TGTGCCCGCAGCTTAACTGTGGGTTGGGATACGCAGTATTTT.

This clonotype was counted only a few times. The V call is TRBV24-1, the J call TRBJ2-5; no firm D call. V lost 2 bases and J 9 bases, leaving 9 bases between the germline ends. The germline V gene encodes CDR1 KGHDR and CDR2 SFDVKD. The CDR3 length is 12 residues. The CDR3 coding sequence is TGTGCCACCAGTGATTCCCGCCTAGCCCAGTACTTC. Its protein product is CATSDSRLAQYF.

The chain employs TRBV12-3 or TRBV12-4 and TRBJ1-5; the match to TRBD1 covers 8 bases. The CDR3 sequence is 18 residues long. The J segment lost 1 base and the V segment lost 3 bases, leaving 11 bases of the junction unmatched. CDR3 protein: CASSFQGARLRSNQPQHF. The CDR3 DNA sequence: TGTGCCAGCAGTTTCCAGGGGGCGCGTCTTCGGAGCAATCAGCCCCAGCATTTT.

CDR3 DNA: TGCGCCAGCAGCTACCGGGACAGGGCGGACTTCTCTGGAAACACCATATATTTT. Translating gives CASSYRDRADFSGNTIYF. This chain connects TRBV4-1 to TRBJ1-3; 9 bases are a match to TRBD1. Germline V lookup: CDR1 MGHRA, CDR2 YSYEKL. The V and J ends lost 5 bases and 0 bases, in that order; junction bases with no gene match: 11. The CDR3 totals 18 residues.

About this clonotype itself: A read error may account for a junction end that differs from germline. This rearrangement joins TRBV7-9 to TRBJ2-1, with 7 bases lining up with TRBD2. CDR3 size: 13 residues. Germline values: CDR1 SEHNR, CDR2 FQNEAQ (reference sequence). Here the CDR3 DNA reads TGCGCCAGCAGCCCGACTAGCCCCGGTGAGCAGTTCTTC. As protein: CASSPTSPGEQFF.

The chain has TRBV6-6 and TRBJ2-7; no clear D. V was trimmed by 0 bases and J by 0 bases, leaving 18 bases between them. This CDR3 has 18 residues. Germline loops: CDR1 MNHNY, CDR2 SVGAGI (reference sequence). CDR3 region: CASSYSIARGESSYEQYF. The CDR3, as DNA: TGTGCCAGCAGTTACTCGATAGCCCGCGGAGAGAGCTCCTACGAGCAGTACTTC.

This clonotype counts as medium-sized. This chain connects TRBV6-1 to TRBJ1-1; D perhaps matches TRBD1 (5 bases). Germline values: CDR1 MNHNS, CDR2 SASEGT. V lost 5 bases and J lost 1, with 17 bases in between. CDR3 length equals 16 residues. The CDR3 nucleotides read TGTGCCAGCAGTCCAGACCATGGACACCAGAACACTGAAGCTTTCTTT. Amino acids: CASSPDHGHQNTEAFF.

This clonotype was observed a handful of times. The CDR3 region has the DNA TGTGCCACCAGCAGGGCGACAGGAAGGGACACTGAAGCTTTCTTT. Protein: CATSRATGRDTEAFF. This chain joins TRBV15 and TRBJ1-1; perhaps TRBD1 as D (6 bases). CDR3 length equals 15 residues. The ends were cut back, 3 bases at V and 3 bases at J, with 14 bases in the middle. Germline CDR1 and CDR2: LNHNV and YYDKDF (reference sequence).

This chain joins TRBV7-9 and TRBJ1-5; no definite D call. V lost 3 bases to trimming and J lost 5 bases, with 5 bases between them. This CDR3 is built from 12 residues. Germline V gives CDR1 SEHNR, CDR2 FQNEAQ (reference sequence). CDR3 sequence: CASSFLDQPQHF. CDR3 coding DNA: TGTGCCAGCAGCTTTCTGGATCAGCCCCAGCATTTT.

This clonotype has just a few counts. This chain joins TRBV7-2 and TRBJ1-2; no clear D gene. The CDR3 is 12 amino acids. V shed 1 base and J shed 4 bases, with 4 bases lying between them. Per germline, CDR1 SGHTA and CDR2 FQGNSA. DNA for the CDR3: TGTGCCAGCAGCTTAGATAGCTATGGCTACACCTTC. As protein: CASSLDSYGYTF.

Note on this clonotype: A read error may account for a junction end that differs from germline. This chain links TRBV6-1 with TRBJ1-1; D gene uncertain. The germline CDR1 and CDR2 sequences are MNHNS and SASEGT. CDR3 length equals 14 residues. CDR3 in amino acids: CASSYEYGYTEAFF. The DNA for the CDR3 is TGTGCCAGCAGTTATGAGTATGGATACACGGAAGCTTTCTTT.

The V and J genes are TRBV28 and TRBJ1-2, with D perhaps TRBD1 (5 bases). V was clipped by 4 bases and J by 6 bases, with 21 bases between them. Germline V gene data show CDR1 as MDHEN and CDR2 as SYDVKM. This CDR3 is 16 amino acids long. For the CDR3, the DNA is TGTGCCAGCAGTTGGCTAGGCAGGGAGGTGGCCAATGGCTACACCTTC. Its translation: CASSWLGREVANGYTF.

This clonotype has a handful of counts. The chain links TRBV24-1 to TRBJ2-5; 7 bases map to TRBD1. V trimming: 9 bases; J trimming: 4 bases; junction bases outside the gene matches: 4. The CDR3 has 12 residues. In germline, CDR1 is KGHDR, CDR2 SFDVKD. CDR3 bases: TGTGCCACCGAGGGGGCCGGAGAGACCCAGTACTTC. Amino acid sequence: CATEGAGETQYF.

In this sample, this clonotype turned up a few times. The chain combines TRBV4-1 with TRBJ2-3, with no clear D. V was trimmed by 0 bases and J by 6 bases, leaving 13 bases between them. Germline CDR1 reads MGHRA; CDR2 reads YSYEKL. This CDR3 contains 15 residues. This CDR3 is CASSQDGQPLDTQYF. The CDR3 coding sequence is TGCGCCAGCAGCCAAGATGGGCAACCCCTCGATACGCAGTATTTT.

This clonotype has just a few counts. The V gene is TRBV28, the J gene TRBJ2-7, with 8 bases fitting TRBD1. Germline CDR1 reads MDHEN; CDR2 reads SYDVKM. The CDR3 has 16 residues. The V gene end was trimmed by 4 bases and the J gene end by 2 bases; junction bases not matched to a gene: 10. The CDR3 loop is CASSSWTGTIAYEQYF. The CDR3 coding sequence is TGTGCCAGCAGTTCCTGGACAGGGACCATCGCCTACGAGCAGTACTTC.

A few counts support this clonotype. The chain carries TRBV2 and TRBJ2-3; D not resolved. Germline V lookup: CDR1 SNHLY, CDR2 FYNNEI. The CDR3 extends over 14 amino acids. The ends were cut back, 6 bases at V and 7 bases at J, with 17 bases in the middle. CDR3 sequence reads: CASRSGAEVNTQYF. CDR3 sequence (DNA): TGTGCCAGCAGGTCGGGCGCGGAAGTAAATACGCAGTATTTT.

The rearrangement links TRBV6-2 or TRBV6-3 to TRBJ2-1; possible D gene TRBD2, 5 bases. In germline, CDR1 is MNHEY, CDR2 SVGEGT. V was shortened by 6 bases and J by 10 bases, with 13 bases between the two germline ends. This CDR3 comprises 12 residues. Written as DNA, the CDR3 is TGTGCCAGCAGGGAGCGGAACTACGAGCAGTTCTTC. Translating gives CASRERNYEQFF.

About this clonotype: A much larger clone lies a single base off, so this may be a read error. The chain joins TRBV6-1 to TRBJ2-1; the D is unclear. In germline, CDR1 is MNHNS, CDR2 SASEGT. This CDR3 has 14 residues. V was clipped by 9 bases and J by 4 bases, with 16 bases between them. CDR3 nucleotides: TGTGCCAGAAGGGTTGCCCACCCGTACAATGAGCAGTTCTTC. Translated: CARRVAHPYNEQFF.

This clonotype has just a few counts. J is TRBJ1-2 and V is TRBV27; unclear D gene. The CDR3 totals 12 residues. Germline V gene data show CDR1 as MNHEY and CDR2 as SMNVEV (reference sequence). The ends were cut back, 0 bases at V and 8 bases at J, with 7 bases in the middle. The CDR3, as DNA: TGTGCCAGCAGTTTATCCGGGATGGGCTACACCTTC. Its protein product is CASSLSGMGYTF.

V is TRBV19 and J is TRBJ1-5, with D unresolved. Germline V lookup: CDR1 LNHDA, CDR2 SQIVND (reference sequence). This CDR3 has 15 residues. Trimming left V 3 bases short and J 0 bases short, with 9 bases between. In nucleotides, the CDR3 is TGTGCCAGTAGTATTCCTCAGTCTAGCAATCAGCCCCAGCATTTT. It encodes CASSIPQSSNQPQHF.